This is a list of T cell receptor beta chains from one sample in a study of OX40 agonist ivuxolimab in advanced cancers. This table comes from immunoSEQ multiplex PCR, and its TCRdb copy is limited to in-frame clones, with some not included. The sample has tens of thousands of clones, roughly 80% seen once. Here the sequenced sample was CD4+ or CD8+ T cells sorted from blood, taken in a trial of the OX40 agonist ivuxolimab. The source of these receptors is an adult with an advanced solid tumor such as melanoma, head and neck, liver or kidney cancer. Both conserved end residues are part of each CDR3. Each record gives: CDR3 protein, CDR3 DNA, V gene, clone size, D gene, J gene. A D gene is named only where the DNA matches it firmly. Clone sizes are given selectively: once, few, many, or a class where the clone is expanded.

CDR3: CASSSGFSPYEQYF; DNA: TGTGCCAGCAGTTCAGGCTTTAGCCCCTACGAGCAGTACTTC; V: TRBV27; size: NA; D: NA; J: TRBJ2-7
CDR3: CASSIGQSSYNEQFF; DNA: TGTGCCAGTAGTATAGGGCAGTCCTCCTACAATGAGCAGTTCTTC; V: TRBV19; size: NA; D: NA; J: TRBJ2-1
CDR3: CASSDRGGTGELFF; DNA: TGTGCCAGTAGTGATAGGGGTGGGACCGGGGAGCTGTTTTTT; V: TRBV19; size: NA; D: NA; J: TRBJ2-2
CDR3: CASSLTRDRWYGYTF; DNA: TGTGCCAGCAGTTTAACCCGGGACAGGTGGTATGGCTACACCTTC; V: TRBV27; size: NA; D: TRBD1; J: TRBJ1-2
CDR3: CASRVDSYTEAFF; DNA: TGTGCCAGCAGGGTAGACAGCTACACTGAAGCTTTCTTT; V: TRBV6-1; size: NA; D: NA; J: TRBJ1-1
CDR3: CASGFNHWGGELFF; DNA: TGTGCTAGTGGGTTTAACCATTGGGGCGGGGAGCTGTTTTTT; V: TRBV12-5; size: NA; D: NA; J: TRBJ2-2
CDR3: CASSPNRDRIGGRPYNEQFF; DNA: TGTGCCAGCAGCCCAAACCGGGACAGGATAGGCGGGAGGCCCTACAATGAGCAGTTCTTC; V: TRBV7-8; size: NA; D: NA; J: TRBJ2-1
CDR3: CASSPLWGEYNEQFF; DNA: TGTGCCAGTAGCCCGTTATGGGGCGAATACAATGAGCAGTTCTTC; V: TRBV19; size: NA; D: NA; J: TRBJ2-1
CDR3: CASSLAPGGNIQYF; DNA: TGCGCCAGCAGCTTGGCCCCAGGGGGTAACATTCAGTACTTC; V: TRBV5-1; size: NA; D: TRBD1; J: TRBJ2-4
CDR3: CASSYSRYRVNSPLHF; DNA: TGTGCCAGCAGTTACTCGCGCTACAGGGTTAATTCACCCCTCCACTTT; V: TRBV6-5; size: NA; D: NA; J: TRBJ1-6
CDR3: CASSLGTGGHNSPLHF; DNA: TGTGCCAGTAGCCTCGGGACAGGGGGACATAATTCACCCCTCCACTTT; V: TRBV19; size: NA; D: TRBD1; J: TRBJ1-6
CDR3: CASSSWTGGLNTEAFF; DNA: TGTGCCAGCAGCTCCTGGACAGGGGGCCTGAACACTGAAGCTTTCTTT; V: TRBV7-9; size: NA; D: TRBD1; J: TRBJ1-1
CDR3: CASSDTGSLAYEQYF; DNA: TGTGCCAGCAGCGATACAGGGTCTCTCGCCTACGAGCAGTACTTC; V: TRBV7-6; size: NA; D: NA; J: TRBJ2-7
CDR3: CASSSRGEETQYF; DNA: TGTGCCAGCAGTTCCAGGGGGGAGGAGACCCAGTACTTC; V: TRBV5-4; size: few; D: NA; J: TRBJ2-5
CDR3: CASSLSGTGPQETQYF; DNA: TGTGCCAGCAGCTTATCCGGGACAGGGCCGCAAGAGACCCAGTACTTC; V: TRBV5-6; size: NA; D: TRBD1; J: TRBJ2-5
CDR3: CATSRDKRDRGHGYTF; DNA: TGTGCCACCAGCAGAGACAAGAGGGACAGGGGGCACGGCTACACCTTC; V: TRBV15; size: NA; D: TRBD1; J: TRBJ1-2
CDR3: CASKGGWSTDTQYF; DNA: TGTGCCAGCAAGGGGGGCTGGAGCACAGATACGCAGTATTTT; V: TRBV6-5; size: NA; D: NA; J: TRBJ2-3
CDR3: CASSPEEGLGQPQHF; DNA: TGTGCCAGCAGCCCGGAAGAGGGTCTGGGTCAGCCCCAGCATTTT; V: TRBV7-8; size: NA; D: NA; J: TRBJ1-5
CDR3: CASSERLEGWEQYF; DNA: TGTGCCAGCAGTGAAAGACTTGAGGGCTGGGAGCAGTACTTC; V: TRBV2; size: NA; D: NA; J: TRBJ2-7
CDR3: CASSPYWENYGYTF; DNA: TGTGCCAGCAGCCCCTATTGGGAGAACTATGGCTACACCTTC; V: TRBV14; size: NA; D: NA; J: TRBJ1-2
CDR3: CASSMDRGENTIYF; DNA: TGCGCCAGCAGCATGGACCGGGGGGAAAACACCATATATTTT; V: TRBV5-1; size: NA; D: NA; J: TRBJ1-3
CDR3: CASSKRGFYNEQFF; DNA: TGCGCCAGCAGTAAAAGGGGGTTCTACAATGAGCAGTTCTTC; V: TRBV10-1; size: NA; D: NA; J: TRBJ2-1
CDR3: CASSPGTGDREQYF; DNA: TGTGCCAGCAGCCCGGGGACAGGGGACAGAGAGCAGTACTTC; V: TRBV5-1; size: NA; D: TRBD1; J: TRBJ2-7
CDR3: CASSVGGWGSYEQYF; DNA: TGTGCCAGCAGCGTAGGAGGTTGGGGGAGCTACGAGCAGTACTTC; V: TRBV9; size: NA; D: NA; J: TRBJ2-7
CDR3: CASSPAGRSEAFF; DNA: TGTGCCAGCTCACCTGCTGGACGTAGTGAAGCTTTCTTT; V: TRBV18; size: NA; D: NA; J: TRBJ1-1
CDR3: CASSYGQQRNYGYTF; DNA: TGTGCCAGCAGCTACGGACAGCAAAGGAACTATGGCTACACCTTC; V: TRBV7-8; size: NA; D: NA; J: TRBJ1-2
CDR3: CASSQLQGNGELFF; DNA: TGTGCCAGCAGCCAATTACAGGGGAACGGGGAGCTGTTTTTT; V: TRBV14; size: NA; D: TRBD1; J: TRBJ2-2
CDR3: CASSLSPTSGYEQYF; DNA: TGCGCCAGCAGCTTGAGTCCGACTAGCGGGTACGAGCAGTACTTC; V: TRBV5-1; size: NA; D: TRBD2; J: TRBJ2-7
CDR3: CASSPRTANTDTQYF; DNA: TGTGCCAGCAGCCCCCGGACAGCAAACACAGATACGCAGTATTTT; V: TRBV9; size: NA; D: NA; J: TRBJ2-3
CDR3: CASSSDSGSSYEQYF; DNA: TGTGCCAGCAGCTCTGATAGCGGGAGCTCCTACGAGCAGTACTTC; V: TRBV7-2; size: NA; D: TRBD2; J: TRBJ2-7
CDR3: CASSLGLPYEQYF; DNA: TGTGCCAGCAGCTTAGGACTGCCCTACGAGCAGTACTTC; V: TRBV5-6; size: once; D: NA; J: TRBJ2-7
CDR3: CASSRLAGMEETQYF; DNA: TGTGCCAGTAGTCGACTAGCGGGAATGGAGGAGACCCAGTACTTC; V: TRBV19; size: NA; D: TRBD2; J: TRBJ2-5
CDR3: CASSYRDSNQPQHF; DNA: TGTGCCAGTAGTTACAGGGATAGCAATCAGCCCCAGCATTTT; V: TRBV19; size: few; D: NA; J: TRBJ1-5
CDR3: CASSFGQGDARNTGELFF; DNA: TGTGCCAGCAGCTTTGGACAGGGGGATGCCCGGAACACCGGGGAGCTGTTTTTT; V: TRBV5-8; size: NA; D: TRBD1; J: TRBJ2-2
CDR3: CASRDRGHENTEAFF; DNA: TGTGCCAGTCGTGACCGTGGACACGAGAACACTGAAGCTTTCTTT; V: TRBV19; size: NA; D: NA; J: TRBJ1-1
CDR3: CASSRDRRLPSEAFF; DNA: TGTGCCAGTAGCCGGGACCGACGTCTACCGAGTGAAGCTTTCTTT; V: TRBV19; size: NA; D: NA; J: TRBJ1-1
CDR3: CASSQGPVRGRQPQHF; DNA: TGCGCCAGCAGCCAAGGACCCGTCAGGGGAAGGCAGCCCCAGCATTTT; V: TRBV4-1; size: few; D: NA; J: TRBJ1-5
CDR3: CASSLGGRYNEQFF; DNA: TGCGCCAGCAGCTTGGGGGGACGGTACAATGAGCAGTTCTTC; V: TRBV5-1; size: NA; D: NA; J: TRBJ2-1
CDR3: CASSGTTGNTIYF; DNA: TGTGCTTCTTCCGGGACAACTGGAAACACCATATATTTT; V: TRBV12-5; size: NA; D: NA; J: TRBJ1-3
CDR3: CASSPDVHQPQHF; DNA: TGTGCCAGCAGCCCCGATGTTCATCAGCCCCAGCATTTT; V: TRBV11-2; size: NA; D: NA; J: TRBJ1-5
CDR3: CASSLSLRGTDTDTQYF; DNA: TGTGCCAGCAGCTTAAGCCTTAGGGGAACAGACACAGATACGCAGTATTTT; V: TRBV7-6; size: NA; D: NA; J: TRBJ2-3
CDR3: CASSPRTGWGTEAFF; DNA: TGTGCCAGCAGTCCAAGGACAGGCTGGGGGACTGAAGCTTTCTTT; V: TRBV6-1; size: once; D: TRBD1; J: TRBJ1-1
CDR3: CASSQDLVRGTDTQYF; DNA: TGTGCCAGCAGCCAAGATCTTGTCCGAGGCACAGATACGCAGTATTTT; V: TRBV4-2; size: NA; D: NA; J: TRBJ2-3
CDR3: CASSLEGADQPQHF; DNA: TGCGCCAGCAGCTTGGAGGGGGCGGATCAGCCCCAGCATTTT; V: TRBV5-1; size: NA; D: TRBD1; J: TRBJ1-5
CDR3: CSARPDSSYEQYF; DNA: TGCAGCGCCCGACCTGACAGTTCCTACGAGCAGTACTTC; V: TRBV29-1; size: NA; D: NA; J: TRBJ2-7
CDR3: CASSVGAPLSGTQYF; DNA: TGCGCCAGCAGCGTTGGAGCCCCCCTTTCGGGGACCCAGTACTTC; V: TRBV5-1; size: once; D: NA; J: TRBJ2-5
CDR3: CASSATGVGTDTQYF; DNA: TGTGCCAGCAGCGCGACAGGGGTTGGGACAGATACGCAGTATTTT; V: TRBV7-2; size: NA; D: TRBD1; J: TRBJ2-3
CDR3: CASTLSRGNSPLHF; DNA: TGTGCCAGCACCCTATCAAGGGGTAATTCACCCCTCCACTTT; V: TRBV27; size: NA; D: NA; J: TRBJ1-6
CDR3: CASSPATGGAEETQYF; DNA: TGTGCCAGCAGCCCGGCGACAGGGGGCGCAGAAGAGACCCAGTACTTC; V: TRBV7-8; size: once; D: TRBD1; J: TRBJ2-5